This entry lists 5 T cell receptor beta chains sequenced from one sample in a study of T-cell memory formation after mild COVID-19 (dated by TCRdb to the early 2020s). The library was built by means of 5' RACE. The instrument given in TCRdb is Illumina NovaSeq 6000. TCRdb reprocessing: public reads trimmed at Q25 with fastp, clones called with MiXCR, in-frame beta chains kept. When rows share a CDR3 protein, they turn into one entry using the most common DNA and genes. Here the sample has approximately 400,000 distinct CDR3 sequences; roughly 18% occur a single time. The ten top clones hold 20% to 25% of the sample. The source material was PBMCs or a T cell subset sorted from them (not recorded which). Receptors originate from a man aged 18 to 30 who had mild COVID-19 (a few samples of this study predate the infection). The sample titles of this study are shuffled in the database, so cell type and time point are left out; the donor was told from shared clones.

This clonotype was seen a few times. V and J are TRBV6-2 or TRBV6-3 and TRBJ2-5; D not resolved. Germline CDR1 reads MNHEY; CDR2 reads SVGEGT. This CDR3 spans 11 amino acids. The V end lost 7 bases, the J end lost 2 bases, and 5 bases lay between the germline ends. This CDR3 is CASKDQETQYF. The CDR3 nucleotides are TGTGCCAGCAAAGATCAAGAGACCCAGTACTTC.

In nucleotides, the CDR3 is TGTGCCAGCAGCGCCGGGACATCACACTCTGGGGCCAACGTCCTGACTTTC. Translation: CASSAGTSHSGANVLTF. The chain is built from TRBV6-5 and TRBJ2-6, with D possibly matching TRBD1 (6 bases). Per germline, CDR1 MNHEY and CDR2 SVGAGI. Trimming took off 6 bases at V and 0 bases at J, with 15 bases between the two ends. The CDR3 covers 17 residues.

In its sample, this clonotype was seen a few times. CDR3: CASSFNRDGSPLHF. The CDR3 nucleotides are TGCGCCAGCAGCTTTAACAGGGATGGTTCACCCCTCCACTTT. The rearrangement uses TRBV5-1 and TRBJ1-6; possibly TRBD1 for D (6 bases). The V end was cut by 2 bases, the J end by 9 bases, with 12 bases between. Germline assignment: CDR1 SGHRS and CDR2 YFSETQ. CDR3 length equals 14 residues.

The chain's CDR3 is CASSRDAGTDTQYF. Written as DNA, the CDR3 is TGCGCCAGCAGCCGGGACGCTGGTACAGATACGCAGTATTTT. The V gene is TRBV5-1, the J gene TRBJ2-3; either TRBD1 or TRBD2 may supply D (5 bases each). Looked up from germline, CDR1 is SGHRS and CDR2 is YFSETQ. This CDR3 spans 14 amino acids. Trimming removed 4 bases from V and 3 bases from J, with 12 bases in between.

This clonotype was picked up a small number of times. The chain has TRBV5-4 and TRBJ1-6; no clear D gene. V was pared by 0 bases and J by 11 bases, with 9 bases between. Germline V gene sequence: CDR1 SGHNT, CDR2 YYREEE (reference sequence). The CDR3 runs to 13 residues. The CDR3 sequence: CASSLEMGTPLHF. CDR3 nucleotides: TGTGCCAGCAGCTTGGAGATGGGGACACCCCTCCACTTT.